This T cell receptor (beta chain) was identified during a study of glioma-infiltrating T cells. The study, taken as a whole, reports: Above-expected tissue-blood divergence occurred in all gliomas, most in low-grade ones. Only very few CDR3 sequences appeared in both tissue and blood.

This clonotype was detected only once. What it recognizes is unknown. TCR alpha and beta CDR3 regions were amplified from RNA using iRepertoire nested multiplex PCR. Tissue mRNA or PBMC total RNA, roughly 85-450 ng, went into one-step reverse transcription and amplification. TCRdb re-analysed the multiplex PCR reads in MiXCR, keeping a single row per CDR3 protein. The repertoire holds under 150,000 distinct CDR3 sequences, more than 35% seen once, with around 18% in the top ten. The clonotype comes from a human donor with low-grade glioma or glioblastoma, undergoing nonglioma brain surgery, or in good health (not recorded which). Input material: glioma tissue, nonneoplastic brain tissue, or PBMCs (not recorded which).

The DNA of the CDR3 is TGTGCCAGCAGTTCGACAAATGATGTGTACGAGCAGTACTTC. Translation gives CASSSTNDVYEQYF. The chain recombines TRBV28 with TRBJ2-7; D is uncertain. Germline values: CDR1 MDHEN, CDR2 SYDVKM. This CDR3 contains 14 residues. V dropped 4 bases and J dropped 4 bases, with 14 bases sitting between them.